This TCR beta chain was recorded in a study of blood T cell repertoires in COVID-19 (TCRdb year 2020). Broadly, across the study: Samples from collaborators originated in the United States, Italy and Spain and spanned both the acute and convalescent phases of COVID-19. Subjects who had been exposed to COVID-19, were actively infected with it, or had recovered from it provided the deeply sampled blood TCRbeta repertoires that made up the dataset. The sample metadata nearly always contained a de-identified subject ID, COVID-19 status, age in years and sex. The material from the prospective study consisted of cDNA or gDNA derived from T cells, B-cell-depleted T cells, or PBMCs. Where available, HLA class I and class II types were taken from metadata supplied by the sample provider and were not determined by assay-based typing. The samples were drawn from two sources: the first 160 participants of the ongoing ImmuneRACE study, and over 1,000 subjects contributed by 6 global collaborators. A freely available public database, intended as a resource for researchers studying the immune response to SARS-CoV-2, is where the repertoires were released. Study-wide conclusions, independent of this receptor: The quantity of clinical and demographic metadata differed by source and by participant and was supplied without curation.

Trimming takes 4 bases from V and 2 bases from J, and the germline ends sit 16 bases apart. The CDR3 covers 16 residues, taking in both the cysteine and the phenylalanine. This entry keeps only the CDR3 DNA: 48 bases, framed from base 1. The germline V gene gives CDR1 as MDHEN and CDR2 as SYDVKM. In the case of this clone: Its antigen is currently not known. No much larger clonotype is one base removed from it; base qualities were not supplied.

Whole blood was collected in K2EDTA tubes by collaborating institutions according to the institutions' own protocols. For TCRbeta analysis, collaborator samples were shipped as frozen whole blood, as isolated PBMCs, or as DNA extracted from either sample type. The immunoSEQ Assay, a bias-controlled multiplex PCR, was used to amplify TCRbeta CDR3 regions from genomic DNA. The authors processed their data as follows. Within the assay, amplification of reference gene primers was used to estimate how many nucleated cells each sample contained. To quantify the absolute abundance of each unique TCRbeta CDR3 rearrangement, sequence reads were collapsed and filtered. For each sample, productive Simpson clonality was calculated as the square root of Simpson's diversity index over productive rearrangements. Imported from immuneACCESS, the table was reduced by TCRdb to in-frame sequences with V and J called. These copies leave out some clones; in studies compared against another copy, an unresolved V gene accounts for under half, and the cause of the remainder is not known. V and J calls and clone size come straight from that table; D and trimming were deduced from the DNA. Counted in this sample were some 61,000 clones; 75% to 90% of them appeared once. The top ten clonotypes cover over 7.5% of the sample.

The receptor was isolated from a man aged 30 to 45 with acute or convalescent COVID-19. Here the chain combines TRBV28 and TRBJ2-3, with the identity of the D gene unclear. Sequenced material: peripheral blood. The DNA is TGTGCCAGCAGTTGTCGTCTCCCCGTCCTCACAGATACGCAGTATTTT. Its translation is CASSCRLPVLTDTQYF. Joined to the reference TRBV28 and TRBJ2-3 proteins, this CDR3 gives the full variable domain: DVKVTQSSRYLVKRTGEKVFLECVQDMDHENMFWYRQDPGLGLRLIYFSYDVKMKEKGDIPEGYSVSREKKERFSLILESASTNQTSMYLCASSCRLPVLTDTQYFGPGTRLTVL.